A single sample gave rise to the 25 T cell receptor beta chains below, sequenced in a study of tumor-infiltrating lymphocytes in primary liver carcinoma. For blood RNA, unsorted whole blood served as the source, and germline DNA was extracted too. Constant-region priming of 500 ng total RNA yielded TCR beta cDNA. Three rounds of nested multiplex PCR with slightly modified ARM-PCR produced TCR beta libraries. Running 9 to 11 cycles apiece, the first two PCR rounds relied on TRBV1-TRBV30 forward primers together with a C-beta reverse primer. TCRdb ran MiXCR on the multiplex PCR reads and lists one entry per CDR3 protein. Found here are approximately 300,000 distinct CDR3 sequences, 65% of them singletons; the top ten hold roughly 10%. Sample: peripheral blood. Every receptor here comes from a man aged 35 to 55 with primary liver carcinoma and hepatitis B virus infection.

The genes are TRBV19 and TRBJ1-1, with a weak D call TRBD1 (6 bases). The CDR3 consists of 15 residues. From germline, CDR1 is LNHDA and CDR2 SQIVND (reference sequence). The V end was cut by 3 bases, the J end by 2 bases, with 13 bases between. CDR3 coding DNA: TGTGCCAGTAGTATTAGGAACAGGGAAAACACTGAAGCTTTCTTT. Translating gives CASSIRNRENTEAFF.

To note about this clonotype: This may arise from a read error, as a much more abundant clone is one base away. The chain links TRBV6-5 to TRBJ2-7; perhaps TRBD2 as D (6 bases). Germline V gives CDR1 MNHEY, CDR2 SVGAGI. CDR3 length: 11 amino acids. CDR3 loop: CTSSRAGEQYF. In DNA, the CDR3 is TGTACCAGCAGTAGGGCGGGGGAGCAGTACTTC.

For this clonotype: At one end, the junction sequence differs from germline, possibly due to a read error. The chain links TRBV10-3 to TRBJ2-7; 7 positions agree with TRBD2. This CDR3 comprises 15 residues. CDR1 is ENHRY, CDR2 SYGVKD, per germline. The chain's CDR3 is CAISEGGGLSNEQHF. CDR3 nucleotides: TGTGCCATCAGTGAGGGCGGGGGACTTTCCAACGAGCAGCACTTC.

Concerning this clonotype: Possible read error: a much larger clone is one base away. The J gene is TRBJ2-5, the V gene TRBV6-4, with D tentatively TRBD2 (5 bases). The CDR3 loop spans 14 amino acids. Germline V gene sequence: CDR1 MRHNA, CDR2 SNTAGT. The ends were cut back, 2 bases at V and 1 base at J, with 8 bases in the middle. In nucleotides, the CDR3 is TGTGCCAGCAGTGACCTCCGGGGCCAAGAGACCCAGTACTTC. Protein sequence: CASSDLRGQETQYF.

Turning to this clonotype: The conserved phenylalanine or tryptophan normally closing the CDR3 is absent here, so this likely arose from a read error. The limits of the CDR3 on the DNA are not certain, so only TCRdb's listed CDR3 is given. The V gene is TRBV30, the J gene TRBJ2-7; TRBD2, as called in the table, went unchecked against the DNA. The CDR3 sequence runs 13 residues, both termini included. Germline V gene sequence: CDR1 GTSNPN, CDR2 SVGIG (reference sequence). This CDR3 is CAWSVRSGSEQYP.

The rearrangement joins TRBV11-3 to TRBJ2-7; unclear D gene. Germline loops: CDR1 SGHNT, CDR2 YENEEA. This CDR3 is built from 13 residues. CDR3 sequence: CTGSLRSGYEQYF. The CDR3 nucleotides read TGTACCGGCAGCTTGCGTTCGGGCTACGAGCAGTACTTC.

Ten or more counts support this clonotype. The chain employs TRBV29-1 and TRBJ2-7, with TRBD2 identical over 7 bases. Germline CDR1 is SQVTM and CDR2 is ANQGSEA. This CDR3 spans 14 amino acids. Trimming took 6 bases from V and 1 from J; bases not matched to a gene: 9. This CDR3 is CSVPSAAGSYEQYF. As DNA, the CDR3 is TGCAGCGTCCCATCTGCAGCGGGGTCCTACGAGCAGTACTTC.

In the case of this clonotype: A single base separates this from a much larger clone, so it may be a read error. V is TRBV11-2 and J is TRBJ2-3, with TRBD1 matching over 9 bases. CDR1 is SGHAT, CDR2 FQNNGV, per germline. There are 15 residues in the CDR3. CDR3 in amino acids: CTSSIGQGSTDTQYF. The CDR3 bases are TGTACCAGCAGCATCGGACAGGGGAGCACAGATACGCAGTATTTT.

This clonotype was seen only a few times. This rearrangement joins TRBV24-1 to TRBJ2-2; D is possibly TRBD1 (5 bases). The V end was cut by 5 bases, the J end by 0 bases, with 9 bases between. Looked up from germline, CDR1 is KGHDR and CDR2 is SFDVKD. This CDR3 comprises 15 residues. The CDR3 bases are TGTGCCACCAGTGGTCCAGGGACGAACACCGGGGAGCTGTTTTTT. Its translation is CATSGPGTNTGELFF.

Comment on this clonotype: One junction end does not reproduce the germline sequence, and a read error may be involved. The chain is built from TRBV5-6 and TRBJ1-2, with TRBD1 identical over 9 bases. CDR3 length: 16 amino acids. The germline V gene encodes CDR1 SGHDT and CDR2 YYEEEE. The CDR3, as DNA: TGTGCCAGCAGCCGGGACAGGGCCTACCCTAACTATGGCTACATCTTC. Translated, it gives CASSRDRAYPNYGYIF.

In its sample, this clonotype was seen a few times. This chain links TRBV5-4 with TRBJ1-3; weak D call: TRBD1 (5 bases). Germline CDR1 and CDR2: SGHNT and YYREEE (reference sequence). There are 13 residues in the CDR3. V was shortened by 3 bases and J by 3 bases, with 7 bases between the two germline ends. The CDR3 DNA reads TGTGCCAGCAGCTCGGACAATGGAAACACCATATATTTT. Translation gives CASSSDNGNTIYF.

Only a few counts were recorded for this clonotype. V is TRBV7-2 and J is TRBJ2-3; 7 bases are a match to TRBD2. This CDR3 is built from 16 residues. Germline V CDR1 and CDR2: SGHTA, FQGNSA. The junction had 10 bases not matched to a gene; V was cut back by 3 bases and J by 4 bases. The CDR3 loop is CASSFYGGRGSDTQYF. The CDR3 DNA follows: TGTGCCAGCAGCTTTTATGGCGGGAGAGGGTCAGATACGCAGTATTTT.

Concerning this clonotype: A read error may produce the germline difference seen at one junction end. V is TRBV11-1 and J is TRBJ2-1; D may be TRBD1 (5 bases). The CDR3 totals 14 residues. CDR1 and CDR2 from the germline V gene are SGHAT and FQDESV (reference sequence). The DNA for the CDR3 is TGTGCCAGCAGCTTAGGACAGTTGAACAATGAGCTGTTCTTC. Encoded protein: CASSLGQLNNELFF.

This clonotype was counted a single time. This could be a read error, since a much larger clone is one nucleotide away. V usage is TRBV4-1 and J usage is TRBJ2-2, with 7 bases aligning to TRBD1. This CDR3 comprises 16 residues. The germline CDR1 and CDR2 sequences are MGHRA and YSYEKL. In DNA form, the CDR3 reads TGCGCCAACAGCCAAGAGGTGGCAGGGGGAACCGGGGAGCTGTTTTTT. It yields the protein CANSQEVAGGTGELFF.

This clonotype was observed once. This sequence may be a read error, since a much larger clone differs from it by one base. The chain couples TRBV12-3 or TRBV12-4 to TRBJ1-5, with D perhaps TRBD1 or TRBD2 (5 bases each). The J call could be wrong; TRBJ2-3 is a better fit for the DNA end. The CDR3 has 15 amino acids. The CDR3 DNA follows: TGTGCCAGCAACCGGGACGGTGATAGCAATCAGCCCCAGTATTTT. It is translated as CASNRDGDSNQPQYF.

Turning to this clonotype: This sequence may be a read error, since a much larger clone differs from it by one base. This chain uses TRBV5-4 with TRBJ1-1; 8 bases match TRBD1. CDR1 is SGHNT, CDR2 YYREEE, per germline (reference sequence). There are 11 residues in the CDR3. For the CDR3, the DNA is TGTGCCAGCAGGACAGGGGATGAAGTTTTCTTT. The encoded protein is CASRTGDEVFF.

The table lists this clonotype with a few counts. This chain links TRBV7-9 with TRBJ1-1; TRBD1 is a possible D gene (6 bases). CDR3 length equals 12 residues. Germline CDR1 is SEHNR and CDR2 is FQNEAQ (reference sequence). Between the trimmed V and J ends, which lost 9 bases and 3 bases, there was a span of 11 bases. The CDR3 bases are TGTGCCAGTTTGGGGGCGGACACTGAAGCTTTCTTT. This encodes CASLGADTEAFF.

The chain employs TRBV6-1 and TRBJ2-1; a weak D match, TRBD2 (6 bases). This CDR3 is built from 14 residues. Germline V gives CDR1 MNHNS, CDR2 SASEGT. V was cut by 10 bases and J by 2 bases, with 15 bases left in between. The CDR3 DNA sequence: TGTGCCACCTCGGCGGGGCCGGCCTACAATGAGCAGTTCTTC. Its translation is CATSAGPAYNEQFF.

This clonotype was detected a few times. With a much larger clone just one base away, this may be a read error. The V and J genes are TRBV10-3 and TRBJ2-7, with D maybe TRBD1 (6 bases). The CDR3 covers 14 residues. The V end was cut by 6 bases, the J end by 0 bases, with 12 bases between. Germline lookup yields CDR1 ENHRY and CDR2 SYGVKD. The CDR3 loop is CAIRGTWNSYEQYF. CDR3 coding DNA: TGTGCCATCAGAGGGACATGGAACTCCTACGAGCAGTACTTC.

This clonotype came up a few times. It may be a read error: a sequence one base away is much more abundant. The rearrangement links TRBV6-5 to TRBJ2-1; no definite D call. V was cut by 8 bases and J by 8 bases, with 10 bases left in between. Germline assignment: CDR1 MNHEY and CDR2 SVGAGI. The CDR3 loop spans 11 amino acids. This CDR3 reads CASLTPYEQFF. Written as DNA, the CDR3 is TGTGCCAGCCTAACCCCCTATGAGCAGTTCTTC.

CDR3 protein: CASSSLAGATGELFF. Written as DNA, the CDR3 is TGTGCCAGCAGCTCCCTAGCGGGGGCTACCGGGGAGCTGTTTTTT. The J gene is TRBJ2-2, the V gene TRBV7-9; 10 positions agree with TRBD2. CDR1 and CDR2 (germline): SEHNR, FQNEAQ (reference sequence). The CDR3 totals 15 residues. V shed 4 bases and J 5 bases; nucleotides not matched to a gene: 4.

Only a few counts were recorded for this clonotype. This chain links TRBV5-4 with TRBJ2-5; D is possibly TRBD1 or TRBD2 (6 bases each). Germline CDR1 SGHNT, CDR2 YYREEE (reference sequence). V lost 1 base and J 5 bases, leaving 15 bases between the germline ends. This CDR3 spans 15 amino acids. CDR3 nucleotide sequence: TGTGCCAGCAGCTTGTCCTCGGGGGCTGGGGAGACCCAGTACTTC. This encodes CASSLSSGAGETQYF.

In this sample, this clonotype turned up a few times. The chain employs TRBV11-2 and TRBJ2-7; 9 positions agree with TRBD1. J gave up 6 bases and V 0 bases, and 6 bases lay outside the gene matches. The CDR3 covers 15 residues. CDR1 and CDR2 from the germline V gene are SGHAT and FQNNGV. The CDR3 nucleotides are TGTGCCAGCAGCTTAGATGGGACAGGGCTCGTCGAGCAGTACTTC. This translates into CASSLDGTGLVEQYF.

This chain uses TRBV10-3 with TRBJ1-1; perhaps TRBD1 as D (5 bases). The CDR3 spans 13 residues. Germline V gene data show CDR1 as ENHRY and CDR2 as SYGVKD. V dropped 10 bases and J dropped 0 bases, with 12 bases sitting between them. The CDR3 DNA follows: TGTGCCACAAGGACGGACATGAACACTGAAGCTTTCTTT. Its protein product is CATRTDMNTEAFF.

The chain links TRBV7-8 to TRBJ2-1; 7 bases fit TRBD2. CDR1 and CDR2 from the germline V gene are SGHVS and FQNEAQ. With 4 bases clipped from V and 9 bases from J, the junction kept 15 bases outside the gene matches. The CDR3 runs 16 residues. The DNA for the CDR3 is TGTGCCAGCAGCTCCCCCGGGATGGTAGCGGGCGGTGAGCAGTTCTTC. Translated, it gives CASSSPGMVAGGEQFF.